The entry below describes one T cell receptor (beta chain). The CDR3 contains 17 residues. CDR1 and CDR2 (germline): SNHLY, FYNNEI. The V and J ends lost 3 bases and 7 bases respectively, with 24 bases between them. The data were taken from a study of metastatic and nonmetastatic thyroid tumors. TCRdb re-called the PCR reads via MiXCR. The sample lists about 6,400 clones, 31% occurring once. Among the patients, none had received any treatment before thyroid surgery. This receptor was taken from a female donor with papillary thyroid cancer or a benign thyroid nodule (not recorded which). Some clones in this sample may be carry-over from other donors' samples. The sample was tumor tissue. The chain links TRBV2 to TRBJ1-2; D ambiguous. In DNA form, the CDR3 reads TGTGCCAGCAGTGATATGGGAGGCAGGCTGACTAGCGGTGGCTACACCTTC. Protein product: CASSDMGGRLTSGGYTF.